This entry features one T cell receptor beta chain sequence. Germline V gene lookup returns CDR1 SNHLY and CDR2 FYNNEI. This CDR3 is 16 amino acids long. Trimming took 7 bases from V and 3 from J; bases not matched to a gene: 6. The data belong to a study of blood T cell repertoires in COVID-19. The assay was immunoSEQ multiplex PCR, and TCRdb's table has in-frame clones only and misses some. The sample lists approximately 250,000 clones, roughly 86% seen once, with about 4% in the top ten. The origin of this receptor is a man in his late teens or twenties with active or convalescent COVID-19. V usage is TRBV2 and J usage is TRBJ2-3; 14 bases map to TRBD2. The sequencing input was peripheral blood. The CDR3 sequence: CASTRLAGGRTDTQYF. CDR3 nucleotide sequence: TGTGCCAGCACCAGACTAGCGGGGGGGAGGACAGATACGCAGTATTTT.